Below, one T cell receptor (beta chain) is given with its context. Antigen: not known. The sample is drawn from a study of cytomegalovirus exposure and HLA in healthy donors. Study-level findings and limits: In the 95 to 150 validation repertoires, a later analysis found that first-cohort TCR clusters tended to co-occur.

Here immunoSEQ multiplex PCR was the method, and the copy in TCRdb shows in-frame clones only, minus some. This table has 150,000 to 170,000 clones, 86% appearing once. The CDR3 extends over 15 amino acids. V was pared by 4 bases and J by 4 bases, with 14 bases between. Germline CDR1 and CDR2: MGHRA and YSYEKL. The source of this sequence is a human donor in good health. The sample taken for sequencing was PBMCs. The chain uses TRBV4-1 and TRBJ1-3, with D perhaps matching TRBD1 (5 bases). For the CDR3, the DNA is TGCGCCAGCAGCCGTCCCACAGGCTCCGGAAACACCATATATTTT. This translates into CASSRPTGSGNTIYF.